This T cell receptor beta chain was identified during a study of Graves' ophthalmopathy and Graves' hyperthyroidism. This clonotype was seen repeatedly, ten times or more. The authors amplified TCR beta CDR3 regions from RNA transcripts. The library came from an HTBI-primed first-round RT-PCR and a second-round multiplex PCR. TCRdb re-analysed the multiplex PCR reads in MiXCR, keeping a single row per CDR3 protein. There are around 1,000,000 distinct CDR3 sequences in the sample; approximately 35% occur only once, and 11% lies in the top ten. Trimming stripped 10 bases from V and 11 bases from J, with 9 bases between. Germline CDR1 LNHDA, CDR2 SQIVND (reference sequence). The CDR3 runs 10 residues.

This TCR derives from an adult man with Graves' hyperthyroidism. V and J are TRBV19 and TRBJ1-6; unclear D gene. The sequenced sample was peripheral blood or thyroid tissue (not recorded which). CDR3 sequence reads: CATGGAPLHF. DNA of the CDR3: TGTGCCACCGGAGGCGCACCCCTCCACTTT.